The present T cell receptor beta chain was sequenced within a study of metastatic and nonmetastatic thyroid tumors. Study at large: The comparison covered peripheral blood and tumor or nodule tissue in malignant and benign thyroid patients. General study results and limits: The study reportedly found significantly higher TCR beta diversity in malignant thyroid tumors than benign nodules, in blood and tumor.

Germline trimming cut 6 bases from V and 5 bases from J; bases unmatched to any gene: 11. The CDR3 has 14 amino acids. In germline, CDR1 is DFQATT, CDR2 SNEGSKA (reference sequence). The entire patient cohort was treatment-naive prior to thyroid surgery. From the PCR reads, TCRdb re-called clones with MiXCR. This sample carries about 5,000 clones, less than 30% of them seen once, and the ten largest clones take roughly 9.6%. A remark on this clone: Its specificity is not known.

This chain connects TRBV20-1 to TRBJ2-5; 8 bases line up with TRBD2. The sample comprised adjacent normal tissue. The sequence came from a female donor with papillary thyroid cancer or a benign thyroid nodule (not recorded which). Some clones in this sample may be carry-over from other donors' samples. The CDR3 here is CSAPLGGVTETQYF. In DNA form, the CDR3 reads TGCAGTGCACCTCTCGGGGGGGTGACGGAGACCCAGTACTTC.